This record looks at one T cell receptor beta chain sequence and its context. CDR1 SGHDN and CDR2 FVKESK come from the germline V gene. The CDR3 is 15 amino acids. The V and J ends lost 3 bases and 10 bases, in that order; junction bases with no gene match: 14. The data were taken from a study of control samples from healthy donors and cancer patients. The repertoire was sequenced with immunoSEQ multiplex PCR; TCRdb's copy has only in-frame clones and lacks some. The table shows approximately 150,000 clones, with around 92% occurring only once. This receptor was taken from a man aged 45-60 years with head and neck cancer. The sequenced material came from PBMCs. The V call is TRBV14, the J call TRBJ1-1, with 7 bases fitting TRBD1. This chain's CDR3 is CASSQITGEVRGAFF. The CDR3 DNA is TGTGCCAGCAGCCAGATAACAGGGGAGGTTCGAGGAGCTTTCTTT.